The 5 T cell receptor beta chains listed next were all sequenced from one sample in a study of vaccination effects on CD4 cells after COVID-19. Before sequencing, viral peptide pools were used by the ViraFEST assay to expand antigen-specific CD4+ T cells. Culture lasted about nine days before CD4+ T cell isolation. Documented for the person is a PCR-confirmed SARS-CoV-2 infection occurring between March and December 2020. The cohort was immunized with two doses of either the BNT162b2 or mRNA-1273 vaccine. Assay used: immunoSEQ multiplex PCR; TCRdb lists only in-frame clones, some missing. This table holds 13,000 to 15,000 clones, around three quarters found once. These receptors lack a known antigen. The starting material was CD4+ T cells from PBMCs cultured with HCoV-NL63 spike peptides, obtained after COVID-19 vaccination. The receptor set was obtained from a human donor who had a prior SARS-CoV-2 infection.

The chain uses TRBV5-1 and TRBJ2-1; 8 nucleotides agree with TRBD1. Trimming at V came to 3 bases and at J to 5 bases, leaving 4 bases not matched to a gene. Germline CDR1 is SGHRS and CDR2 is YFSETQ. CDR3 length: 14 amino acids. The CDR3 nucleotides read TGCGCCAGCAGCTCTGGACAGGGTCACAATGAGCAGTTCTTC. Amino acids: CASSSGQGHNEQFF.

This clone was recorded only once. The CDR3 DNA follows: TGCGCCAGCAGCTTGGCCGGGGGGAAGTACCAAGAGACCCAGTACTTC. Encoded protein: CASSLAGGKYQETQYF. The chain carries TRBV5-1 and TRBJ2-5, with TRBD2 matching 7 bases. Unmatched junction bases numbered 5, after V lost 0 bases and J lost 0 bases. The germline gives CDR1 SGHRS, CDR2 YFSETQ. This CDR3 spans 16 amino acids.

This chain joins TRBV3-1 (or the pseudogene TRBV3-2) and TRBJ2-3; D perhaps matches TRBD2 (6 bases). Germline V gene sequence: CDR1 LGHDT, CDR2 YNNKEL (reference sequence). The germline V and J ends were trimmed by 6 bases and 5 bases, with 9 bases remaining between them. The CDR3 contains 12 residues. The CDR3 region is CASSFSGDTQYF. In DNA, the CDR3 is TGTGCCAGCAGTTTTAGCGGAGATACGCAGTATTTT.

The chain joins TRBV5-6 to TRBJ1-2, with a weak D call TRBD1 (5 bases). Germline values: CDR1 SGHDT, CDR2 YYEEEE. Trimming took 6 bases from V and 2 from J, leaving 11 bases between them. This CDR3 is 13 amino acids long. This chain's CDR3 is CASNRDENYGYTF. In DNA form, the CDR3 reads TGTGCCAGCAATAGGGACGAAAACTATGGCTACACCTTC.

This rearrangement joins TRBV11-2 to TRBJ1-1; tentative D call: TRBD1 (6 bases). The V gene lost 5 bases and the J gene lost 8 bases, with 18 bases spanning the gap. CDR1 and CDR2 from the germline V gene are SGHAT and FQNNGV. This CDR3 spans 14 amino acids. This chain's CDR3 is CASSVNRDFSEAFF. CDR3 in DNA: TGTGCCAGCAGCGTCAACAGGGATTTCTCCGAAGCTTTCTTT.